This record concerns one T cell receptor (beta chain) sequence. Its antigen is unidentified. Nominally healthy donors provided the samples, though records likely missed some immune exposures. The CDR3 sequence is 12 residues long. CDR1 and CDR2 (germline): SGHTA, FQGNSA. V was pared by 5 bases and J by 8 bases, with 12 bases between. Vbeta (60) and Jbeta (13) primers were used in the PCR. The table came from immunoSEQ multiplex PCR; TCRdb's copy has only in-frame clones and leaves some out. Its table records about 50,000 clones. This entry is derived from a study of cytomegalovirus exposure and HLA in healthy donors. Study-level results: A later analysis, which compared TCR beta chains of equal frequency, found the HLA-associated ones more clonally expanded. It was about 150 TCR beta chains that were listed as cytomegalovirus-associated. In a later analysis, TCR beta V- and J-gene trimming showed a link to a missense DCLRE1C variant.

The chain has TRBV7-2 and TRBJ1-2; D gene ambiguous. The material sequenced was PBMCs. This sequence was found in a woman younger than 30 in good health and CMV-seronegative. The CDR3: CASSEPSLGYTF. For the CDR3, the DNA is TGTGCCAGCAGCGAGCCTAGCTTAGGCTACACCTTC.